This T cell receptor beta chain is drawn from a study of CD8+ T cells in alopecia areata. Findings and limits, study-wide: Affected lesional scalp, above all in alopecia totalis/universalis, was more clonal than normal scalp. Among the 100 top clones, expanded CD8+ clones, like scalp clonality, were significantly decreased by tofacitinib.

On this clone itself: What it binds is not known.

RNA, once extracted, was reverse transcribed into cDNA for use as the sequencing template. Sequenced by immunoSEQ multiplex PCR; TCRdb stores in-frame clones only, minus some. The table includes approximately 300,000 clones, roughly 64% detected once. CDR3 length: 11 residues. Germline V lookup: CDR1 MGHDK, CDR2 SYGVNS. Deletions cut 4 bases from V and 7 bases from J, with 5 bases between. As to treatment: oral pan-JAK inhibitor, 5-10 mg twice daily. The rearrangement uses TRBV25-1 and TRBJ1-5; D is possibly TRBD1 (5 bases). The source is a human donor with alopecia areata. The input for sequencing was CD4+ T cells sorted from blood, taken at week 24, from a patient treated with tofacitinib. The DNA for the CDR3 is TGTGCCAGCAGTGGGGGGCAGCCCCAGCATTTT. Translated: CASSGGQPQHF.